One and the same sample provided the 22 T cell receptor beta chains below, sequenced in a study of identifying expanded T cells in peripheral blood. Repertoires were generated with immunoSEQ multiplex PCR, while TCRdb's copy carries only in-frame clones and drops some. The table lists 70,000 to 100,000 clones, approximately 83% of them singletons. The sequenced sample consisted of blood. The receptor source for this set is a person aged 18 to 75 in good health.

V is TRBV2 and J is TRBJ1-4; D perhaps matches TRBD1 (5 bases). Germline V gene lookup returns CDR1 SNHLY and CDR2 FYNNEI. With 6 bases removed from V and 8 bases from J, the gap between germline ends came to 16 bases. CDR3 size: 14 residues. In DNA, the CDR3 is TGTGCCAGCAGGGAGAACCCCGCAGGGGAAAAACTGTTTTTT. The encoded protein is CASRENPAGEKLFF.

V usage is TRBV6-5 and J usage is TRBJ1-1, with no clear D. Germline V CDR1 and CDR2: MNHEY, SVGAGI. The germline V and J ends were trimmed by 3 bases and 1 base, with 6 bases remaining between them. CDR3 length: 13 amino acids. The CDR3 nucleotides are TGTGCCAGCAGTTATAGCCGGAACACTGAAGCTTTCTTT. Translation gives CASSYSRNTEAFF.

The V and J genes are TRBV11-3 and TRBJ1-2; TRBD1 aligns across 8 bases. CDR1 and CDR2 from the germline V gene are SGHNT and YENEEA. The CDR3 sequence is 15 residues long. V lost 4 bases, J lost 2 bases, and 6 bases stayed unmatched. The CDR3 is CASSSSDRGNYGYTF. Written as DNA, the CDR3 is TGTGCCAGCAGCTCAAGTGACAGGGGAAACTATGGCTACACCTTC.

A note on this clone: Within the sample, other DNA sequences also encode this same CDR3. V is TRBV7-2 and J is TRBJ1-3; tentative D call: TRBD1 (5 bases). Germline V gene lookup returns CDR1 SGHTA and CDR2 FQGNSA. V lost 2 bases to trimming and J lost 4 bases, with 9 bases between them. This CDR3 spans 14 amino acids. CDR3 in DNA: TGTGCCAGCAGCTTAAGGGGTTCAGGAAACACCATATATTTT. This gives the protein CASSLRGSGNTIYF.

The gene calls are TRBV9 and TRBJ2-7; D gene unclear. CDR3 length equals 11 residues. Germline CDR1 SGDLS, CDR2 YYNGEE. Trimming stripped 1 base from V and 5 bases from J, with 4 bases between. The CDR3 here is CASSVSDEQYF. As DNA, the CDR3 is TGTGCCAGCAGCGTAAGCGACGAGCAGTACTTC.

CDR3 amino acids: CASSSHSARDRGRTNEKLFF. Written as DNA, the CDR3 is TGTGCCAGTAGTTCCCATTCCGCAAGGGACAGGGGGCGAACTAATGAAAAACTGTTTTTT. The chain employs TRBV19 and TRBJ1-4; 12 nucleotides match TRBD1. Germline CDR1 and CDR2: LNHDA and SQIVND (reference sequence). Germline trimming cut 5 bases from V and 1 base from J; bases unmatched to any gene: 14. The CDR3 totals 20 residues.

The rearrangement uses TRBV5-6 and TRBJ1-5; D uncertain. Trimming shortened V by 1 base and J by 4 bases, and 3 bases separated the two germline ends. This CDR3 contains 12 residues. In germline, CDR1 is SGHDT, CDR2 YYEEEE. CDR3 sequence: CASSLLNQPQHF. The CDR3 nucleotides are TGTGCCAGCAGCTTGTTGAATCAGCCCCAGCATTTT.

The chain has TRBV5-6 and TRBJ2-3, with TRBD2 matching over 7 bases. This CDR3 comprises 19 residues. V lost 4 bases, J lost 1 base, and 18 bases stayed unmatched. Germline V gene lookup returns CDR1 SGHDT and CDR2 YYEEEE. DNA for the CDR3: TGTGCCAGCAGCCCCCTGTTTGCGGGGGACTTTCCGCGCACAGATACGCAGTATTTT. This codes for CASSPLFAGDFPRTDTQYF.

The rearrangement joins TRBV25-1 to TRBJ2-7; D gene unclear. There are 13 residues in the CDR3. V was clipped by 3 bases and J by 0 bases, with 6 bases between them. The V gene's germline CDR1 is MGHDK and CDR2 SYGVNS. The CDR3 reads CASSDQSSYEQYF. The CDR3 DNA is TGTGCCAGCAGTGACCAAAGCTCCTACGAGCAGTACTTC.

This clone was counted once. CDR3 region: CASSLRASGAQGDEQFF. The CDR3 DNA reads as TGTGCCAGCTCCCTACGGGCTAGCGGGGCCCAGGGTGATGAGCAGTTCTTC. The chain is built from TRBV6-4 and TRBJ2-1; 9 nucleotides align to TRBD2. Germline V gene data show CDR1 as MRHNA and CDR2 as SNTAGT. V shed 8 bases and J 8 bases; nucleotides not matched to a gene: 19. This CDR3 region has 17 residues.

The chain joins TRBV7-2 to TRBJ1-5; D is unclear. Germline loops: CDR1 SGHTA, CDR2 FQGNSA. V was pared by 1 base and J by 0 bases, with 10 bases between. CDR3 size: 16 residues. CDR3 sequence (DNA): TGTGCCAGCAGCTTAGTTGGGCAGGCTAGCAATCAGCCCCAGCATTTT. Translated, it gives CASSLVGQASNQPQHF.

The chain carries TRBV5-1 and TRBJ1-2; D perhaps matches TRBD1 (5 bases). The CDR3 extends over 14 amino acids. The germline gives CDR1 SGHRS, CDR2 YFSETQ. V dropped 4 bases and J dropped 4 bases, with 14 bases sitting between them. The CDR3 DNA reads as TGCGCCAGCAGCCCCAGGGAGGTGGGCTATGGCTACACCTTC. Translation: CASSPREVGYGYTF.

This sequence joins TRBV25-1 and TRBJ1-2; D uncertain. The germline CDR1 and CDR2 sequences are MGHDK and SYGVNS. Trimming cost V 4 bases and J 4 bases, with 19 bases left between them. This CDR3 is 16 amino acids long. CDR3 DNA sequence: TGTGCCAGCAGTGGCCTCGCTCCAGCAGGACCCTATGGCTACACCTTC. It codes for CASSGLAPAGPYGYTF.

A few counts support this clone. This chain links TRBV4-3 with TRBJ1-2; no firm D call. Trimming shortened V by 1 base and J by 6 bases, and 15 bases separated the two germline ends. The CDR3 is 15 residues long. The V gene's germline CDR1 is LGHNA and CDR2 YSLEER. The DNA of the CDR3 is TGCGCCAGCAGCCAAGGGTCGTGGAACTTCAATGGCTACACCTTC. This translates into CASSQGSWNFNGYTF.

This chain connects TRBV15 to TRBJ2-1; D is possibly TRBD2 (7 bases). Germline CDR1 LNHNV, CDR2 YYDKDF (reference sequence). The CDR3 consists of 15 residues. Trimming took off 6 bases at V and 5 bases at J, with 17 bases between the two ends. CDR3 coding DNA: TGTGCCACCAGGGAGGCGGGGGCTCTTAACAATGAGCAGTTCTTC. Translated, it gives CATREAGALNNEQFF.

This clone has just one count. This chain uses TRBV7-2 with TRBJ1-1; possible D gene TRBD1, 5 bases. Germline values: CDR1 SGHTA, CDR2 FQGNSA. V was cut by 4 bases and J by 1 base, with 13 bases left in between. The CDR3 consists of 15 residues. The CDR3: CASSSGGTGNTEAFF. DNA for the CDR3: TGTGCCAGCAGCTCCGGGGGGACGGGGAACACTGAAGCTTTCTTT.

This clone has a single count. In DNA form, the CDR3 reads TGTGCCAGCACTGGTATAAACTCGGGGTGGACTGAAGCTTTCTTT. Its protein product is CASTGINSGWTEAFF. V usage is TRBV7-9 and J usage is TRBJ1-1; D ambiguous. The CDR3 runs 15 residues. CDR1 and CDR2 from the germline V gene are SEHNR and FQNEAQ (reference sequence). The ends were cut back, 7 bases at V and 5 bases at J, with 20 bases in the middle.

The J gene is TRBJ1-4, the V gene TRBV15; tentatively, D is TRBD1 (6 bases). Trimming left V 3 bases short and J 6 bases short, with 14 bases between. CDR1 is LNHNV and CDR2 is YYDKDF in the germline V gene (reference sequence). This CDR3 has 15 residues. CDR3 protein: CATSRDSLNHEKLFF. The DNA for the CDR3 is TGTGCCACCAGCAGGGACAGCCTTAACCATGAAAAACTGTTTTTT.

The chain's CDR3 is CASSLAGGRDEQYF. The CDR3 DNA sequence: TGTGCCAGCAGCTTAGCAGGAGGGAGGGACGAGCAGTACTTC. The V gene is TRBV7-8, the J gene TRBJ2-5; 7 bases map to TRBD2. The J call could be wrong; TRBJ2-7 is a better fit for the DNA end. Germline V gene data show CDR1 as SGHVS and CDR2 as FQNEAQ. There are 14 residues in the CDR3.

CDR3 sequence reads: CASSLSTQNYGYTF. CDR3 DNA: TGCGCCAGCAGCTTGAGTACACAAAACTATGGCTACACCTTC. V gene TRBV5-1 combines with J gene TRBJ1-2; no firm D call. The CDR3 covers 14 residues. The germline V gene encodes CDR1 SGHRS and CDR2 YFSETQ. Deletions cut 1 base from V and 2 bases from J, with 9 bases between. The full variable domain, with the rest looked up from reference TRBV5-1 and TRBJ1-2, is KAGVTQTPRYLIKTRGQQVTLSCSPISGHRSVSWYQQTPGQGLQFLFEYFSETQRNKGNFPGRFSGRQFSNSRSEMNVSTLELGDSALYLCASSLSTQNYGYTFGSGTRLTVV.

The rearrangement uses TRBV27 and TRBJ1-2; D gene unclear. The CDR3 runs 13 residues. Germline CDR1 is MNHEY and CDR2 is SMNVEV (reference sequence). The V gene lost 6 bases and the J gene lost 6 bases, with 14 bases spanning the gap. This chain's CDR3 is CASRTHGEDGYTF. The CDR3 coding sequence is TGTGCCAGCAGGACACATGGGGAAGATGGCTACACCTTC.

V is TRBV9 and J is TRBJ2-3, with TRBD1 matching over 7 bases. Germline CDR1 and CDR2: SGDLS and YYNGEE. The CDR3 is 16 amino acids. V dropped 6 bases and J dropped 2; count of bases not matched to a gene: 12. The CDR3 DNA is TGTGCCAGCACCCGCCTGGGGACAGCCTCCACAGATACGCAGTATTTT. It translates to CASTRLGTASTDTQYF.